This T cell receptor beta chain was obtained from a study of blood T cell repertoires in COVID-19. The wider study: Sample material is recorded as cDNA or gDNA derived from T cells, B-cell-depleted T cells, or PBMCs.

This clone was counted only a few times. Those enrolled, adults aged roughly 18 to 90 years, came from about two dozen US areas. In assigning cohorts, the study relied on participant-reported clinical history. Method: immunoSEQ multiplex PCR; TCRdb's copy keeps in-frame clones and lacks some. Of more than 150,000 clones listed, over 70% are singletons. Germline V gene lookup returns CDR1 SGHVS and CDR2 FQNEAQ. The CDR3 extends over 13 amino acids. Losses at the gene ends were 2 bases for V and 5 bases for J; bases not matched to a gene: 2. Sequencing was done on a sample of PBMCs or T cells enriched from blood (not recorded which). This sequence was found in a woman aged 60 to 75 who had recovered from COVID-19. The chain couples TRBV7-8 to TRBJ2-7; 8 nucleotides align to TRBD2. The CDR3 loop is CASSLPGGDEQYF. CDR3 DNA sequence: TGTGCCAGCAGCTTACCGGGAGGGGACGAGCAGTACTTC. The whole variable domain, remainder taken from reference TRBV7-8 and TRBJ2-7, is GAGVSQSPRYKVAKRGQDVALRCDPISGHVSLFWYQQALGQGPEFLTYFQNEAQLDKSGLPSDRFFAERPEGSVSTLKIQRTQQEDSAVYLCASSLPGGDEQYFGPGTRLTVT.